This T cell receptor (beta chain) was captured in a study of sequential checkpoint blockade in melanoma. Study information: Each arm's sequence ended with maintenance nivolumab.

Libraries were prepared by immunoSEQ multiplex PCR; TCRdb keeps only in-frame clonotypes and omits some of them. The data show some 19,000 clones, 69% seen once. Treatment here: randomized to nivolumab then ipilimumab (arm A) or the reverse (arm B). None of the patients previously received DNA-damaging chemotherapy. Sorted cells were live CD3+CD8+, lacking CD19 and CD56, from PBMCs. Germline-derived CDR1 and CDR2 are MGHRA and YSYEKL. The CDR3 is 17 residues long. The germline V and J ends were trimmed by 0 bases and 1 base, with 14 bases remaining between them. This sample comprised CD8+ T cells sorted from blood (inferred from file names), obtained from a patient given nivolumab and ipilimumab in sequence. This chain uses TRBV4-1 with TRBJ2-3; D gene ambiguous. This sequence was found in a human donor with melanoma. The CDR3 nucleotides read TGCGCCAGCAGCCAAGATCCGGGTAACATCGGCACAGATACGCAGTATTTT. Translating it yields CASSQDPGNIGTDTQYF.